These 32 T cell receptor beta chains came from one sample sequenced in a study of blood T cell repertoires in COVID-19. Sequencing was performed with immunoSEQ multiplex PCR; in TCRdb, only in-frame clones are kept and a portion is missing. Here the sample spans under 350,000 clones, roughly 89% being singletons. The specimen sequenced was PBMCs or T cells enriched from blood (not recorded which). The receptor source for this set is a woman aged 35 to 49 who had recovered from COVID-19.

The genes are TRBV4-1 and TRBJ1-2, with D possibly TRBD1 on 6 matching bases. CDR1 MGHRA and CDR2 YSYEKL come from the germline V gene. V lost 4 bases and J lost 4, with 16 bases in between. The CDR3 is made up of 15 amino acids. CDR3 amino acids: CASSRHRENSYGYTF. CDR3 sequence (DNA): TGCGCCAGCAGCCGACACAGGGAAAATAGCTATGGCTACACCTTC.

The chain recombines TRBV19 with TRBJ2-7, with D possibly TRBD2 on 6 matching bases. Deletions cut 6 bases from V and 6 bases from J, with 21 bases between. This CDR3 contains 15 residues. Germline assignment: CDR1 LNHDA and CDR2 SQIVND (reference sequence). CDR3 residues: CASSYNPSRDFEQYF. CDR3 nucleotides: TGTGCCAGTAGCTACAATCCCAGCCGGGACTTCGAGCAGTACTTC.

This clone occurred once. The CDR3 sequence: CASSPRQGDHEQFF. CDR3 DNA sequence: TGTGCCAGCTCACCACGACAGGGGGACCATGAGCAGTTCTTC. The chain recombines TRBV18 with TRBJ2-1, with 9 bases fitting TRBD1. Losses at the gene ends were 1 base for V and 8 bases for J; bases not matched to a gene: 3. The V gene's germline CDR1 is KGHSH and CDR2 LQKENI. The length of the CDR3 is 14 residues.

The chain is built from TRBV11-2 and TRBJ2-1; maybe TRBD1 (6 bases). The V end was cut by 1 base, the J end by 3 bases, with 13 bases between. This CDR3 comprises 16 residues. Germline V CDR1 and CDR2: SGHAT, FQNNGV. The CDR3 DNA sequence: TGTGCCAGCAGCTTAGGCAGGGACACCGTCTACAATGAGCAGTTCTTC. Its translation is CASSLGRDTVYNEQFF.

The rearrangement joins TRBV5-1 to TRBJ2-7; 7 nucleotides match TRBD2. V dropped 2 bases and J dropped 4; count of bases not matched to a gene: 3. The CDR3 totals 13 residues. CDR1 SGHRS and CDR2 YFSETQ come from the germline V gene. The CDR3 spells CASSFNGGYEQYF. CDR3 coding DNA: TGCGCCAGCAGCTTTAACGGGGGGTACGAGCAGTACTTC.

The chain has TRBV7-8 and TRBJ2-5; 8 bases map to TRBD2. Germline V lookup: CDR1 SGHVS, CDR2 FQNEAQ. Trimming took 4 bases from V and 1 from J; bases not matched to a gene: 5. The CDR3 has 15 amino acids. CDR3 in amino acids: CASSYGTRGQETQYF. CDR3 sequence (DNA): TGTGCCAGCAGCTACGGGACTAGGGGCCAAGAGACCCAGTACTTC.

V and J are TRBV11-2 and TRBJ1-6; D is unclear. The germline V gene has CDR1 SGHAT and CDR2 FQNNGV. CDR3 length: 15 amino acids. The ends were cut back, 1 base at V and 0 bases at J, with 4 bases in the middle. Here the CDR3 reads CASSLAGSYNSPLHF. The CDR3 coding sequence is TGTGCCAGCAGCTTAGCAGGCTCCTATAATTCACCCCTCCACTTT.

The chain carries TRBV30 and TRBJ1-1; possible D gene TRBD1, 5 bases. V was shortened by 5 bases and J by 5 bases, with 15 bases between the two germline ends. Germline-derived CDR1 and CDR2 are GTSNPN and SVGIG (reference sequence). The CDR3 contains 13 residues. The CDR3 DNA reads TGTGCCTGGGGGCGCAGGGTCAAGACTGAAGCTTTCTTT. As protein: CAWGRRVKTEAFF. The complete variable domain, with remaining parts taken from reference TRBV30 and TRBJ1-1, reads SQTIHQWPATLVQPVGSPLSLECTVEGTSNPNLYWYRQAAGRGLQLLFYSVGIGQISSEVPQNLSASRPQDRQFILSSKKLLLSDSGFYLCAWGRRVKTEAFFGQGTRLTVV.

V is TRBV11-3 and J is TRBJ2-1, with 7 bases that match TRBD2. This CDR3 region has 15 residues. Trimming removed 2 bases from V and 3 bases from J; junction bases left unmatched: 4. Per germline, CDR1 SGHNT and CDR2 YENEEA. CDR3 DNA: TGTGCCAGCAGCTTAAGCGGGACTCACTACAATGAGCAGTTCTTC. Translated, it gives CASSLSGTHYNEQFF.

The count of this clone is one. The chain couples TRBV15 to TRBJ1-6, with TRBD1 identical over 7 bases. The CDR3 is made up of 16 amino acids. After removal of 3 bases from V and 5 bases from J, the junction contained 7 bases not matched to a gene. Germline V CDR1 and CDR2: LNHNV, YYDKDF (reference sequence). The CDR3 spells CATSSAGTVDNSPLHF. The CDR3 DNA sequence: TGTGCCACCAGCAGCGCCGGGACAGTAGATAATTCACCCCTCCACTTT.

The chain combines TRBV6-6 with TRBJ1-2; 7 nucleotides agree with TRBD1. CDR1 is MNHNY and CDR2 is SVGAGI in the germline V gene (reference sequence). V lost 2 bases to trimming and J lost 3 bases; unmatched junction nucleotides: 6. This CDR3 spans 15 amino acids. The CDR3 is CASSYVGQAYYGYTF. The DNA of the CDR3 is TGTGCCAGCAGTTACGTTGGACAGGCATACTATGGCTACACCTTC.

The rearrangement uses TRBV5-1 and TRBJ1-4, with a tentative D call TRBD1 (5 bases). CDR3 length: 16 amino acids. Germline loops: CDR1 SGHRS, CDR2 YFSETQ. The germline V and J ends were trimmed by 0 bases and 4 bases, with 13 bases remaining between them. The CDR3 DNA sequence: TGCGCCAGCAGCTTGGGTGTAGGGGAATTTAATGAAAAACTGTTTTTT. Translation: CASSLGVGEFNEKLFF.

The V call is TRBV21-1, the J call TRBJ1-3. TRBV21-1 is annotated as a pseudogene. The CDR3 spans 19 residues. The CDR3 bases are TGTGCCAGCAGCAAAAAACTACCCCGGACGGAGGTGAGCCTTCTCACCATATATTTT. Protein product: CASSKKLPRTEVSLLTIYF.

The gene calls are TRBV5-4 and TRBJ1-2; 10 bases are shared with TRBD1. Germline V gene data show CDR1 as SGHNT and CDR2 as YYREEE (reference sequence). The length of the CDR3 is 14 residues. V gave up 4 bases and J gave up 3 bases; unmatched junction bases: 3. The CDR3 region is CASSRDRGYYGYTF. CDR3 DNA: TGTGCCAGCAGCCGGGACAGGGGTTACTATGGCTACACCTTC.

Comments on this clone: This CDR3 is also generated by other DNA sequences in the sample. The rearrangement joins TRBV4-1 to TRBJ2-7; weak D call: TRBD1 (6 bases). This CDR3 has 15 amino acids. Germline values: CDR1 MGHRA, CDR2 YSYEKL. V shed 1 base and J shed 1 base, with 11 bases lying between them. DNA of the CDR3: TGCGCCAGCAGCCAAGCGGCCGGACAGTCCTACGAGCAGTACTTC. Translated: CASSQAAGQSYEQYF.

V is TRBV18 and J is TRBJ1-6; 10 bases are a match to TRBD1. This CDR3 region has 16 residues. CDR1 is KGHSH and CDR2 is LQKENI in the germline V gene. V was pared by 8 bases and J by 3 bases, with 7 bases of the junction left unmatched. The CDR3 spells CASARQGAGYNSPLHF. The CDR3 DNA is TGTGCCAGCGCAAGACAGGGGGCGGGCTATAATTCACCCCTCCACTTT.

This clone occurred a few times. The chain has TRBV9 and TRBJ1-1; 11 nucleotides agree with TRBD1. Looked up from germline, CDR1 is SGDLS and CDR2 is YYNGEE. V was clipped by 3 bases and J by 4 bases; unmatched bases: 5. The CDR3 sequence is 15 residues long. CDR3 DNA sequence: TGTGCCAGCAGCGCCGGACAGGGGGCGACCACTGAAGCTTTCTTT. Its protein product is CASSAGQGATTEAFF.

The chain uses TRBV3-1 (or the pseudogene TRBV3-2) and TRBJ1-1; D perhaps matches TRBD1 (6 bases). Trimming took off 0 bases at V and 10 bases at J, with 21 bases between the two ends. The CDR3 loop spans 16 amino acids. Germline CDR1 and CDR2: LGHDT and YNNKEL (reference sequence). The CDR3 DNA is TGTGCCAGCAGCCAAGATTTTTGGCAGGGGCCCAGTGGAGCTTTCTTT. It codes for CASSQDFWQGPSGAFF.

The chain has TRBV19 and TRBJ1-4; maybe TRBD1 (5 bases). V gave up 6 bases and J gave up 0 bases, with 17 bases separating them. CDR3 length: 17 amino acids. Looked up from germline, CDR1 is LNHDA and CDR2 is SQIVND (reference sequence). CDR3 nucleotide sequence: TGTGCCAGTAGGATCCTCTACAGGAGTGCAACTAATGAAAAACTGTTTTTT. Its translation: CASRILYRSATNEKLFF.

This chain connects TRBV2 to TRBJ2-1; TRBD1 might be the D (6 bases). The germline gives CDR1 SNHLY, CDR2 FYNNEI. The CDR3 is 17 residues long. The V and J ends lost 6 bases and 5 bases respectively, with 23 bases between them. The CDR3 loop reads CASRGTGSQLINNEQFF. The DNA of the CDR3 is TGTGCCAGCAGAGGCACAGGGTCGCAGCTTATAAACAATGAGCAGTTCTTC. The variable domain in full, completed from reference TRBV2 and TRBJ2-1, reads EPEVTQTPSHQVTQMGQEVILRCVPISNHLYFYWYRQILGQKVEFLVSFYNNEISEKSEIFDDQFSVERPDGSNFTLKIRSTKLEDSAMYFCASRGTGSQLINNEQFFGPGTRLTVL.

The chain uses TRBV7-2 and TRBJ1-2; D gene unclear. The CDR3 loop spans 13 amino acids. Germline values: CDR1 SGHTA, CDR2 FQGNSA. The V end was cut by 4 bases, the J end by 4 bases, with 10 bases between. The DNA of the CDR3 is TGTGCCAGCAGCTCCCTAGGAGGCTATGGCTACACCTTC. Encoded protein: CASSSLGGYGYTF.

J is TRBJ2-3 and V is TRBV5-1; TRBD2 matches at 11 bases. Germline V lookup: CDR1 SGHRS, CDR2 YFSETQ. The CDR3 extends over 16 amino acids. V trimming: 6 bases; J trimming: 6 bases; junction bases outside the gene matches: 12. This CDR3 reads CASTSRPLAGGDTQYF. The CDR3 bases are TGCGCCAGCACCTCTCGACCCCTAGCGGGAGGTGATACGCAGTATTTT.

The table lists this clone with a count of one. The V gene is TRBV4-2, the J gene TRBJ2-7; 11 bases align to TRBD1. J was trimmed by 4 bases and V by 1 base; bases with no gene match: 3. This CDR3 has 15 residues. The V gene's germline CDR1 is LGHNA and CDR2 YNFKEQ. CDR3 sequence reads: CASSQGGTGGYEQYF. The CDR3 coding sequence is TGTGCCAGCAGCCAAGGGGGGACAGGGGGATACGAGCAGTACTTC.

The chain recombines TRBV21-1 with TRBJ1-2; TRBD1, as called in the table, went unchecked against the DNA. TRBV21-1 is listed as a pseudogene. The CDR3 sequence is 13 residues long. This chain's CDR3 is CASSTSGNYGYTF. The CDR3 nucleotides read TGTGCCAGCAGTACCTCAGGGAACTATGGCTACACCTTC.

The chain employs TRBV10-2 and TRBJ2-3; a possible D gene is TRBD1 (6 bases). Germline CDR1 is WSHSY and CDR2 is SAAADI. The ends were cut back, 7 bases at V and 2 bases at J, with 7 bases in the middle. There are 12 residues in the CDR3. The CDR3 DNA reads as TGCGCCAGCAAGGGGGACACAGATACGCAGTATTTT. It translates to CASKGDTDTQYF.

The chain employs TRBV30 and TRBJ1-1; D unclear. Germline V gives CDR1 GTSNPN, CDR2 SVGIG (reference sequence). This CDR3 region has 12 residues. Trimming stripped 5 bases from V and 8 bases from J, with 15 bases between. CDR3 in DNA: TGTGCCTGGCATGACACCTTTGGGGAAGCTTTCTTT. Encoded protein: CAWHDTFGEAFF.

V and J are TRBV5-1 and TRBJ1-1; TRBD1 matches at 7 bases. Germline V lookup: CDR1 SGHRS, CDR2 YFSETQ. The CDR3 totals 15 residues. Trimming took 0 bases from V and 5 from J; bases not matched to a gene: 7. The CDR3 sequence: CASSLEQGEWTEAFF. CDR3 in DNA: TGCGCCAGCAGCTTGGAGCAGGGGGAGTGGACTGAAGCTTTCTTT.

The chain recombines TRBV10-3 with TRBJ2-7; TRBD1 agrees at 10 bases. CDR3 length equals 14 residues. Germline V gene lookup returns CDR1 ENHRY and CDR2 SYGVKD. V lost 6 bases to trimming and J lost 7 bases; unmatched junction nucleotides: 9. The CDR3 bases are TGTGCCATCAGCTCCTCGGGACAGGGGTGGGAGCAGTACTTC. Its protein is CAISSSGQGWEQYF.

To note about this clone: Other DNA sequences within the sample encode an identical CDR3. The chain has TRBV9 and TRBJ1-1; TRBD1 is a possible D gene (5 bases). Germline V gene sequence: CDR1 SGDLS, CDR2 YYNGEE. The CDR3 extends over 14 amino acids. Trimming removed 0 bases from V and 1 base from J, with 7 bases in between. Written as DNA, the CDR3 is TGTGCCAGCAGCGTAGGAGGACAGAACACTGAAGCTTTCTTT. Translated, it gives CASSVGGQNTEAFF. Supplemented by reference TRBV9 and TRBJ1-1, the full variable domain reads DSGVTQTPKHLITATGQRVTLRCSPRSGDLSVYWYQQSLDQGLQFLIQYYNGEERAKGNILERFSAQQFPDLHSELNLSSLELGDSALYFCASSVGGQNTEAFFGQGTRLTVV.

The V gene is TRBV6-5, the J gene TRBJ1-5, with D unresolved. Germline CDR1 MNHEY, CDR2 SVGAGI. V shed 7 bases and J shed 4 bases, with 14 bases lying between them. The CDR3 extends over 14 amino acids. The CDR3 loop is CASIPARGNQPQHF. DNA for the CDR3: TGTGCCAGCATCCCGGCACGGGGAAATCAGCCCCAGCATTTT.

The count of this clone is one. V and J are TRBV20-1 and TRBJ1-4; a weak D match, TRBD1 (6 bases). CDR3 size: 11 residues. V dropped 7 bases and J dropped 8 bases, with 11 bases sitting between them. Germline V gene data show CDR1 as DFQATT and CDR2 as SNEGSKA (reference sequence). The CDR3 nucleotides are TGCAGTGGGATCCAGGGGGAAAAACTGTTTTTT. This gives the protein CSGIQGEKLFF.

The rearrangement joins TRBV30 to TRBJ2-1; 9 bases line up with TRBD2. Germline CDR1 and CDR2: GTSNPN and SVGIG (reference sequence). The junction had 10 bases not matched to a gene; V was cut back by 0 bases and J by 7 bases. CDR3 length: 16 residues. The CDR3: CAWSVDGGGAWNEQFF. Here the CDR3 DNA reads TGTGCCTGGAGTGTAGATGGCGGGGGGGCCTGGAATGAGCAGTTCTTC.